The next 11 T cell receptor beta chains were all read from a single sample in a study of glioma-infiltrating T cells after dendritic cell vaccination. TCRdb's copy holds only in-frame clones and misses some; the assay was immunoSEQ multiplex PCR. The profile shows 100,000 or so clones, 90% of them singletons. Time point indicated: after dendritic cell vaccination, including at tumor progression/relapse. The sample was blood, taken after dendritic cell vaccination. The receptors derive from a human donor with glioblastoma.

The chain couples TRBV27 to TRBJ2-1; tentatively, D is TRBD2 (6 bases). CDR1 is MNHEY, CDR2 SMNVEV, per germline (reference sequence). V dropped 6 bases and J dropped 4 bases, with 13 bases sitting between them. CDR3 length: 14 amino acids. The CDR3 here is CASSSPRGYNEQFF. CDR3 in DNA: TGTGCCAGCAGCTCGCCCCGGGGGTACAATGAGCAGTTCTTC.

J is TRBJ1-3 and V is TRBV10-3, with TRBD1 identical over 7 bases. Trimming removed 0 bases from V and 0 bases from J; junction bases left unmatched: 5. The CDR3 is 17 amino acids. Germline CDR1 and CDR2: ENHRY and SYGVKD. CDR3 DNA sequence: TGTGCCATCAGTGAGTCTGGGACAGCCTTCTCTGGAAACACCATATATTTT. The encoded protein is CAISESGTAFSGNTIYF.

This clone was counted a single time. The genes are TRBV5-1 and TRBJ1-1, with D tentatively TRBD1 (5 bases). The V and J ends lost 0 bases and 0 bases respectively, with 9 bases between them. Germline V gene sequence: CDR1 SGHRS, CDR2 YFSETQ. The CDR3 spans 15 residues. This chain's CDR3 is CASSLVWGVNTEAFF. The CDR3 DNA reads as TGCGCCAGCAGCTTGGTTTGGGGGGTGAACACTGAAGCTTTCTTT.

CDR3 loop: CASSPPNRGWVKTGELFF. The CDR3 DNA reads as TGTGCCAGCTCACCACCCAACCGGGGGTGGGTTAAGACCGGGGAGCTGTTTTTT. The chain recombines TRBV18 with TRBJ2-2; a weak D match, TRBD2 (6 bases). CDR3 length: 18 amino acids. Trimming removed 0 bases from V and 5 bases from J, with 19 bases in between. Germline lookup yields CDR1 KGHSH and CDR2 LQKENI.

The DNA for the CDR3 is TGCAGCGTTGGATCTAGCGGACTTGACGAGCAGTACTTC. Translating gives CSVGSSGLDEQYF. The chain combines TRBV29-1 with TRBJ2-7; 7 bases are a match to TRBD2. This CDR3 contains 13 residues. The junction had 8 bases not matched to a gene; V was cut back by 4 bases and J by 5 bases. Germline lookup yields CDR1 SQVTM and CDR2 ANQGSEA.

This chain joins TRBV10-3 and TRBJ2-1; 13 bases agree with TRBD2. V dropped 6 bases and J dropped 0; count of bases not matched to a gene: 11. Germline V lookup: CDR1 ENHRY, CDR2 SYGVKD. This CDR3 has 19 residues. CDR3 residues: CAIRRTSGRAKGSYNEQFF. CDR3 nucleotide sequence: TGTGCCATCAGGAGAACTAGCGGGAGGGCGAAGGGCTCCTACAATGAGCAGTTCTTC.

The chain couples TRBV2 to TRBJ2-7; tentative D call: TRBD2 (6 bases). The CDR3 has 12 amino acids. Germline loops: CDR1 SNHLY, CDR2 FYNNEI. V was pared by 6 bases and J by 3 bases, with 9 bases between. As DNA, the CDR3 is TGTGCCAGCAGCCAGACTAGCTACGAGCAGTACTTC. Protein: CASSQTSYEQYF. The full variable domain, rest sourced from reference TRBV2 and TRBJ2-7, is EPEVTQTPSHQVTQMGQEVILRCVPISNHLYFYWYRQILGQKVEFLVSFYNNEISEKSEIFDDQFSVERPDGSNFTLKIRSTKLEDSAMYFCASSQTSYEQYFGPGTRLTVT.

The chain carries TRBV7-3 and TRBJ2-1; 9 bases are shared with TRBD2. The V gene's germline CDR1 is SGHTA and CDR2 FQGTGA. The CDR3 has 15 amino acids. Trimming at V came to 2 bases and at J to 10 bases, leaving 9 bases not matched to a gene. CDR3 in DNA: TGTGCCAGCAGCTTACGGACTAGCGCCAACGCGGAGCAGTTCTTC. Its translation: CASSLRTSANAEQFF.

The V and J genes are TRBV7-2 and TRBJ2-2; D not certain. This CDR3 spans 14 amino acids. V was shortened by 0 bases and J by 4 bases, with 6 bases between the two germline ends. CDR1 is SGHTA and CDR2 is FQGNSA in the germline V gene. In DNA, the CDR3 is TGTGCCAGCAGCTTAGCGCAGCGCACCGGGGAGCTGTTTTTT. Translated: CASSLAQRTGELFF.

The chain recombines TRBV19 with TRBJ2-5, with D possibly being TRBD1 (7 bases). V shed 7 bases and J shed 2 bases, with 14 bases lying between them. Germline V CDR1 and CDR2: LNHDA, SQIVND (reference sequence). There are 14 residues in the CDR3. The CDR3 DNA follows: TGTGCCAGTACCCCAGGGGGGAGGCAAGAGACCCAGTACTTC. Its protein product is CASTPGGRQETQYF.

CDR3 residues: CASSWDRGPWGYTF. Written as DNA, the CDR3 is TGTGCCAGCAGCTGGGACAGGGGCCCGTGGGGCTACACCTTC. The gene calls are TRBV5-5 and TRBJ1-2, with TRBD1 matching over 10 bases. Germline assignment: CDR1 SGHKS and CDR2 YYEKEE (reference sequence). The CDR3 spans 14 residues. V shed 3 bases, J shed 8 bases, and the junction held 7 bases outside the gene matches. Full variable domain (outside the CDR3, taken from reference TRBV5-5 and TRBJ1-2): DAGVTQSPTHLIKTRGQQVTLRCSPISGHKSVSWYQQVLGQGPQFIFQYYEKEERGRGNFPDRFSARQFPNYSSELNVNALLLGDSALYLCASSWDRGPWGYTFGSGTRLTVV.